This TCR beta chain came from a study of cytomegalovirus exposure and HLA in healthy donors. In regard to this clone: Its antigen is currently unknown.

The junction had 8 bases not matched to a gene; V was cut back by 6 bases and J by 0 bases. Germline values: CDR1 MDHEN, CDR2 SYDVKM. The CDR3 is 17 amino acids. Using immunoSEQ multiplex PCR, the repertoire was profiled, and TCRdb retains in-frame clones only, with some absent. The sample shows some 76,000 clones, approximately 95% of them seen only once. Separation from the roughly 690-subject first cohort characterized the approximately 120-subject validation cohort, to which the donors belonged. Overall study findings and caveats: Confirmation in vitro established that a few CMV-associated chains were specific for CMV antigens. The classifier, whose performance was assessed in both the original and validation cohorts, reportedly diagnosed cytomegalovirus status with high specificity and sensitivity.

The sample was PBMCs. This sequence joins TRBV28 and TRBJ1-6; 7 nucleotides align to TRBD1. The clonotype comes from a woman younger than 30 in good health and CMV-seropositive. The CDR3, as DNA: TGTGCCAGCAGGACCAGACAGGGTCTCTCCTATAATTCACCCCTCCACTTT. Its translation: CASRTRQGLSYNSPLHF.